This T cell receptor beta chain was sequenced during a study of cytomegalovirus exposure and HLA in healthy donors. Amplification used 60 Vbeta primers and 13 Jbeta primers. Original methodology: In a later analysis, 10 million to 11 million of 60 million to 80 million unique beta chains occurred in at least two donors. Libraries were prepared by immunoSEQ multiplex PCR; TCRdb keeps only in-frame clonotypes and omits some of them. The V and J calls and clone size come from that table; D and trimming were worked out from the DNA. Among about 160,000 clones listed, 75% to 80% were seen once. The CDR3 is made up of 15 amino acids. Trimming removed 4 bases from V and 5 bases from J; junction bases left unmatched: 5. The germline CDR1 and CDR2 sequences are SGHVS and FNYEAQ.

The sequenced sample was PBMCs. The origin of this receptor is a woman aged 45-59 years in good health and CMV-seropositive. J is TRBJ2-3 and V is TRBV7-6; 11 bases map to TRBD2. CDR3 DNA sequence: TGTGCCAGCAGCTCACTAGCGGGAGCTTTAGATACGCAGTATTTT. Its protein product is CASSSLAGALDTQYF.